The 5 T cell receptor beta chains below were found in one sample sequenced in a study of blood T cell repertoires in COVID-19. Measured with immunoSEQ multiplex PCR; TCRdb has only the in-frame clones, and not every one. Of roughly 77,000 clones detected, 76% appear once; the ten largest clones hold about 15%. Specimen: peripheral blood. Receptors originate from a man aged 55 to 69 with COVID-19, enrolled during active disease.

The chain recombines TRBV7-3 with TRBJ2-3, with D perhaps TRBD1 (5 bases). This CDR3 is built from 17 residues. Trimming removed 2 bases at V and 1 base at J, with 16 bases between. The germline V gene has CDR1 SGHTA and CDR2 FQGTGA. The CDR3 sequence is CASSLDSQGLRTDTQYF. CDR3 nucleotide sequence: TGTGCCAGCAGCTTAGACTCCCAGGGTCTTCGCACAGATACGCAGTATTTT.

This clone was counted only a few times. The junction and the germline gene differ at one end; a read error may be behind it. V and J are TRBV7-9 and TRBJ1-1, with D unresolved. The CDR3 loop spans 13 amino acids. Germline V gene data show CDR1 as SEHNR and CDR2 as FQNEAQ (reference sequence). DNA of the CDR3: TGTGCCAGCAGGTTAGGTGCTGACTCTGAAGCTTTCTTT. Encoded protein: CASRLGADSEAFF.

The chain recombines TRBV18 with TRBJ2-1; D is undetermined. V dropped 2 bases and J dropped 9 bases, with 14 bases sitting between them. The CDR3 is 14 residues long. Germline-derived CDR1 and CDR2 are KGHSH and LQKENI. The CDR3 loop is CASSPTPSFGEQFF. The DNA for the CDR3 is TGTGCCAGCTCACCAACCCCCTCCTTCGGTGAGCAGTTCTTC.

The table lists this clone with a count of one. The chain recombines TRBV12-5 with TRBJ1-3, with 7 positions matching TRBD1. The CDR3 is 16 residues long. After removal of 5 bases from V and 0 bases from J, the junction contained 7 bases not matched to a gene. Germline CDR1 is LGHNT and CDR2 is FRNRAP. CDR3 coding DNA: TGTGCTAGTGGTACGTGGACAGGCCTCTCTGGAAACACCATATATTTT. Amino acid sequence: CASGTWTGLSGNTIYF.

J is TRBJ2-1 and V is TRBV11-3; weak D call: TRBD2 (6 bases). The CDR3 totals 12 residues. V shed 5 bases and J shed 8 bases, with 10 bases lying between them. CDR1 and CDR2 from the germline V gene are SGHNT and YENEEA. CDR3 loop: CASSRWGDEQFF. For the CDR3, the DNA is TGTGCCAGCAGCCGCTGGGGGGATGAGCAGTTCTTC.